This T cell receptor beta chain emerged from a study of vaccination and CD4 T cells after COVID-19. Study overall: Sampling that followed vaccination took place a median about 70 days after dose two, within a range of 14 to 241.

The V and J ends lost 7 bases and 7 bases respectively, with 11 bases between them. The CDR3 contains 13 residues. The germline CDR1 and CDR2 sequences are SNHLY and FYNNEI. The Oncomine TCR Beta short-read assay generated sequence data from the DNA of cultured CD4+ T cells. The authors extracted genomic DNA from cultured CD4+ T cells. TCRdb called the PCR reads again in MiXCR, with one record for every CDR3 protein. The sample contains around 9,300 distinct CDR3 sequences, 30% to 45% of which appear only once. This clonotype was seen a handful of times. Its antigen is as yet unknown. The treatment: roughly 10-day PBMC culture with coronavirus spike peptide pools or control peptides (ViraFEST assay).

The sequenced sample was CD4+ T cells from blood, cultured in vitro. This sequence was found in a human donor who had recovered from COVID-19. The rearrangement links TRBV2 to TRBJ1-6; D remains ambiguous. CDR3 DNA: TGTGCCAGCACTGGGGATTTAAATTCACCCCTCCACTTT. Protein product: CASTGDLNSPLHF.